The 26 T cell receptor beta chains reported below all come from one sample, sequenced in a study of cytomegalovirus exposure and HLA in healthy donors. The PCR employed 60 Vbeta primers together with 13 Jbeta primers. This table comes from immunoSEQ multiplex PCR, and its TCRdb copy is limited to in-frame clones, with some not included. The sample includes 96,000 or so clones. The sample taken for sequencing was PBMCs. These receptors were taken from a woman in her 30s in good health and CMV-seronegative.

CDR3 loop: CASSHRVTYEQYF. For the CDR3, the DNA is TGTGCCAGCAGCCACAGGGTAACCTACGAGCAGTACTTC. V usage is TRBV7-9 and J usage is TRBJ2-7, with D possibly TRBD1 on 6 matching bases. CDR1 SEHNR and CDR2 FQNEAQ come from the germline V gene (reference sequence). The V gene lost 5 bases and the J gene lost 2 bases, with 10 bases spanning the gap. This CDR3 contains 13 residues.

The rearrangement links TRBV2 to TRBJ1-4; the D gene is possibly TRBD1 (6 bases). With 6 bases removed from V and 7 bases from J, the gap between germline ends came to 15 bases. Germline CDR1 SNHLY, CDR2 FYNNEI. The length of the CDR3 is 14 residues. CDR3 in amino acids: CASRAGQIREKLFF. The CDR3 DNA reads TGTGCCAGCAGGGCCGGACAGATCCGTGAAAAACTGTTTTTT.

The V gene is TRBV25-1, the J gene TRBJ1-1; 8 positions match TRBD1. With V trimmed by 10 bases and J by 11 bases, 12 bases remained unmatched. The CDR3 consists of 12 residues. Per germline, CDR1 MGHDK and CDR2 SYGVNS. CDR3 coding DNA: TGTGCCACTGGGACAGGCCTCCGCGGGGCTTTCTTT. Translated, it gives CATGTGLRGAFF. The full variable domain, rest sourced from reference TRBV25-1 and TRBJ1-1, is EADIYQTPRYLVIGTGKKITLECSQTMGHDKMYWYQQDPGMELHLIHYSYGVNSTEKGDLSSESTVSRIRTEHFPLTLESARPSHTSQYLCATGTGLRGAFFGQGTRLTVV.

The chain employs TRBV15 and TRBJ1-2, with TRBD1 as a possible D gene (6 bases). V was trimmed by 1 base and J by 2 bases, leaving 8 bases between them. In germline, CDR1 is LNHNV, CDR2 YYDKDF (reference sequence). The CDR3 is made up of 14 amino acids. The CDR3 loop is CATSRADRNYGYTF. CDR3 nucleotide sequence: TGTGCCACCAGCAGAGCCGACAGGAACTATGGCTACACCTTC.

V usage is TRBV2 and J usage is TRBJ2-2; TRBD1 aligns across 9 bases. J lost 2 bases, V lost 3 bases, and 7 bases had no gene match. Germline V gene data show CDR1 as SNHLY and CDR2 as FYNNEI. This CDR3 spans 17 amino acids. The CDR3 DNA is TGTGCCAGCAGTGATGACGTACAGGGGGCCAACACCGGGGAGCTGTTTTTT. It is translated as CASSDDVQGANTGELFF.

V gene TRBV4-2 combines with J gene TRBJ2-1; 13 bases line up with TRBD2. V was clipped by 6 bases and J by 7 bases; unmatched bases: 9. Germline V lookup: CDR1 LGHNA, CDR2 YNFKEQ. The CDR3 extends over 16 amino acids. CDR3 region: CASRQLAGGPVNEQFF. As DNA, the CDR3 is TGTGCCAGCAGACAACTAGCGGGGGGGCCTGTGAATGAGCAGTTCTTC.

CDR3 amino acids: CASSAGLLEQYF. The CDR3 DNA reads as TGTGCCAGCAGCGCCGGACTTCTCGAGCAGTACTTC. The chain couples TRBV5-8 to TRBJ2-5; TRBD2 is a possible D gene (5 bases). The end of the DNA aligns better with TRBJ2-7, so the J call may be wrong. The CDR3 covers 12 residues. Germline CDR1 SGHTS, CDR2 YDEGEE.

The chain joins TRBV19 to TRBJ1-2; the D gene is possibly TRBD1 (6 bases). The CDR3 length is 12 residues. Germline V gene lookup returns CDR1 LNHDA and CDR2 SQIVND (reference sequence). Trimming stripped 9 bases from V and 11 bases from J, with 19 bases between. The CDR3 region has the DNA TGTGCCAGCGTCTCACTTCAGGGGAGTTACACCTTC. Its protein is CASVSLQGSYTF. The full variable domain, rest sourced from reference TRBV19 and TRBJ1-2, is DGGITQSPKYLFRKEGQNVTLSCEQNLNHDAMYWYRQDPGQGLRLIYYSQIVNDFQKGDIAEGYSVSREKKESFPLTVTSAQKNPTAFYLCASVSLQGSYTFGSGTRLTVV.

V is TRBV5-4 and J is TRBJ1-2, with 10 bases identical to TRBD1. The CDR3 spans 15 residues. Germline V gives CDR1 SGHNT, CDR2 YYREEE (reference sequence). Trimming cost V 4 bases and J 6 bases; bases outside gene matches: 9. CDR3 region: CASSTPGQGTHGYTF. CDR3 DNA sequence: TGTGCCAGCAGCACTCCGGGACAGGGGACTCATGGCTACACCTTC.

The chain has TRBV27 and TRBJ2-5; no reliable D call. V was cut by 4 bases and J by 5 bases, with 8 bases left in between. Germline CDR1 and CDR2: MNHEY and SMNVEV (reference sequence). This CDR3 has 12 amino acids. The CDR3 sequence is CASSSSPETQYF. The CDR3 nucleotides read TGTGCCAGCAGTTCCTCCCCGGAGACCCAGTACTTC.

The chain has TRBV6-1 and TRBJ2-3, with 10 positions matching TRBD2. The germline V gene has CDR1 MNHNS and CDR2 SASEGT. The CDR3 spans 15 residues. The V segment lost 4 bases and the J segment 0 bases; nucleotides outside the gene matches: 1. The CDR3 nucleotides read TGTGCCAGCAGTGCGACTAGCGGGAGCACAGATACGCAGTATTTT. Its protein product is CASSATSGSTDTQYF.

The chain uses TRBV11-3 and TRBJ1-1; weak D call: TRBD1 (6 bases). V dropped 3 bases and J dropped 3 bases, with 20 bases sitting between them. The germline gives CDR1 SGHNT, CDR2 YENEEA. The CDR3 contains 17 residues. CDR3 DNA sequence: TGTGCCAGCAGCTTGGGAATGGGCAGGGGCCGGGACACTGAAGCTTTCTTT. Translating gives CASSLGMGRGRDTEAFF.

V gene TRBV28 combines with J gene TRBJ2-7; D is unclear. CDR3 length equals 15 residues. The V gene's germline CDR1 is MDHEN and CDR2 SYDVKM. V was pared by 3 bases and J by 5 bases, with 17 bases between. This CDR3 is CASSFIRPGDDEQYF. The CDR3 DNA sequence: TGTGCCAGCAGTTTTATTAGACCAGGCGACGACGAGCAGTACTTC.

This sequence joins TRBV9 and TRBJ2-7; 12 bases are a match to TRBD1. The CDR3 covers 15 residues. Germline V lookup: CDR1 SGDLS, CDR2 YYNGEE. With V trimmed by 3 bases and J by 1 base, 2 bases remained unmatched. The CDR3 reads CASSEGQGASYEQYF. DNA for the CDR3: TGTGCCAGCAGCGAGGGACAGGGGGCGTCCTACGAGCAGTACTTC.

The V call is TRBV30, the J call TRBJ2-2, with 8 bases lining up with TRBD2. The ends lost 5 bases at V and 0 bases at J; junction bases unmatched: 11. The CDR3 sequence is 17 residues long. Germline V lookup: CDR1 GTSNPN, CDR2 SVGIG (reference sequence). The CDR3 spells CAWGGPSGFSNTGELFF. CDR3 in DNA: TGTGCCTGGGGAGGGCCTAGCGGGTTCTCGAACACCGGGGAGCTGTTTTTT. Using reference TRBV30 and TRBJ2-2 for the parts outside the CDR3, the full variable domain is SQTIHQWPATLVQPVGSPLSLECTVEGTSNPNLYWYRQAAGRGLQLLFYSVGIGQISSEVPQNLSASRPQDRQFILSSKKLLLSDSGFYLCAWGGPSGFSNTGELFFGEGSRLTVL.

The rearrangement uses TRBV28 and TRBJ1-1, with D perhaps matching TRBD1 (5 bases). Trimming pared 2 bases from V and 6 bases from J, leaving 13 bases between. This CDR3 comprises 14 residues. The germline V gene encodes CDR1 MDHEN and CDR2 SYDVKM. CDR3 coding DNA: TGTGCCAGCAGTTTAGCAGGGTCCCGGGCTGAAGCTTTCTTT. It codes for CASSLAGSRAEAFF.

V gene TRBV30 combines with J gene TRBJ2-7; 8 bases fit TRBD2. J lost 2 bases, V lost 4 bases, and 7 bases had no gene match. CDR3 length: 14 amino acids. CDR1 and CDR2 from the germline V gene are GTSNPN and SVGIG (reference sequence). The CDR3 loop is CAWISGLVPYEQYF. CDR3 sequence (DNA): TGTGCCTGGATTTCGGGACTAGTGCCCTACGAGCAGTACTTC.

This clone shows up as large by frequency. Other DNA sequences in the sample encode the same CDR3. V and J are TRBV11-2 and TRBJ2-1; D remains ambiguous. CDR1 SGHAT and CDR2 FQNNGV come from the germline V gene. This CDR3 spans 14 amino acids. V lost 1 base and J 2 bases, leaving 6 bases between the germline ends. The CDR3 sequence: CASSLALAYNEQFF. In DNA form, the CDR3 reads TGTGCCAGCAGCTTAGCCCTAGCCTACAATGAGCAGTTCTTC.

This chain uses TRBV19 with TRBJ1-2, with 11 bases that match TRBD1. The CDR3 extends over 15 amino acids. Trimming took 4 bases from V and 3 from J; bases not matched to a gene: 4. Germline V gene lookup returns CDR1 LNHDA and CDR2 SQIVND (reference sequence). CDR3 bases: TGTGCCAGTAGTACCGGGACAGGGGGTTACTATGGCTACACCTTC. Protein: CASSTGTGGYYGYTF.

The chain combines TRBV7-3 with TRBJ2-1; 9 bases agree with TRBD2. The J segment lost 6 bases and the V segment lost 6 bases, leaving 6 bases of the junction unmatched. This CDR3 comprises 14 residues. From germline, CDR1 is SGHTA and CDR2 FQGTGA. The CDR3: CASSPSGVSNEQFF. DNA of the CDR3: TGTGCCAGCAGTCCTAGCGGGGTAAGCAATGAGCAGTTCTTC.

The chain employs TRBV6-1 and TRBJ1-5; 10 positions match TRBD1. The CDR3 consists of 14 residues. V lost 5 bases to trimming and J lost 7 bases; unmatched junction nucleotides: 5. CDR1 and CDR2 from the germline V gene are MNHNS and SASEGT. The CDR3 DNA follows: TGTGCCAGCAGTCAGGGACAGGGGAACCAGCCCCAGCATTTT. This encodes CASSQGQGNQPQHF.

The chain links TRBV20-1 to TRBJ2-7; maybe TRBD2 (6 bases). CDR3 length: 11 residues. V lost 5 bases and J 8 bases, leaving 13 bases between the germline ends. In germline, CDR1 is DFQATT, CDR2 SNEGSKA (reference sequence). CDR3 nucleotides: TGCAGTGCTTCCCCCCGGGGGAAGCAGTACTTC. Its translation: CSASPRGKQYF.

The rearrangement links TRBV2 to TRBJ2-3; TRBD2 might be the D (5 bases). This CDR3 comprises 15 residues. Trimming took off 2 bases at V and 2 bases at J, with 11 bases between the two ends. CDR1 is SNHLY and CDR2 is FYNNEI in the germline V gene. The CDR3 reads CASSEWRVYTDTQYF. The CDR3 DNA sequence: TGTGCCAGCAGTGAATGGCGGGTTTACACAGATACGCAGTATTTT.

CDR3 bases: TGTGCCAGCAGCTCGGGACAGAGTAACTATGGCTACACCTTC. Translated: CASSSGQSNYGYTF. The V gene is TRBV7-6, the J gene TRBJ1-2, with 7 bases lining up with TRBD1. J was trimmed by 1 base and V by 4 bases; bases with no gene match: 3. Germline V gene sequence: CDR1 SGHVS, CDR2 FNYEAQ. The CDR3 totals 14 residues.

This sequence joins TRBV27 and TRBJ2-7, with 10 bases identical to TRBD1. CDR1 MNHEY and CDR2 SMNVEV come from the germline V gene (reference sequence). CDR3 length equals 14 residues. With V trimmed by 3 bases and J by 6 bases, 5 bases remained unmatched. CDR3 DNA sequence: TGTGCCAGCAGTTTGGGGACAGGGGTGGTCGAGCAGTACTTC. Amino acids: CASSLGTGVVEQYF.

The V call is TRBV6-6, the J call TRBJ2-1, with TRBD1 matching over 10 bases. The V and J ends lost 7 bases and 5 bases, in that order; junction bases with no gene match: 8. Germline V gene sequence: CDR1 MNHNY, CDR2 SVGAGI (reference sequence). The CDR3 runs to 15 residues. This CDR3 is CASTTGQGFHNEQFF. For the CDR3, the DNA is TGTGCCAGCACCACGGGACAGGGGTTCCACAATGAGCAGTTCTTC.